This T cell receptor beta chain was identified during a study of shared clonotypes between healthy human individuals. General observations from the study: Between several donors, naive CD4 clonotypes were shared at a level of about 5%. Clonotypes shared by all four donors outscored non-shared clonotypes in generation probability.

A note on this clone: As yet, its antigen is unknown.

CDR1 and CDR2 from the germline V gene are MNHEY and SVGAGI. Trimming took off 6 bases at V and 6 bases at J, with 18 bases between the two ends. This CDR3 has 14 amino acids. Sequenced by immunoSEQ multiplex PCR; TCRdb stores in-frame clones only, minus some. The sample records 2 million to 2.5 million clones, approximately 93% being singletons. The receptor was derived from a man aged 18 to 35 in good health. Some clones in this sample may be carry-over from other donors' samples. This chain connects TRBV6-5 to TRBJ2-7, with D uncertain. Input material: naive CD4+ T cells from PBMCs. Indicated subset: CD45RA+ positively selected. For the CDR3, the DNA is TGTGCCAGCAGGTCTAGAGCAAAGTTGGTCGAGCAGTACTTC. Its protein product is CASRSRAKLVEQYF.